The present entry profiles one TCR beta chain with its context. The data stem from a study of blood T cell repertoires in COVID-19. Study background: Sites across the United States, Italy and Spain contributed samples from acute and convalescent COVID-19. T cells, B-cell-depleted T cells, or PBMCs provided the cDNA or gDNA that served as material.

Germline loops: CDR1 SGHRS, CDR2 YFSETQ. This CDR3 spans 17 amino acids. Trimming stripped 3 bases from V and 2 bases from J, with 19 bases between. Seattle participants joined during active infection and were tracked over time. Per the original data handling: The authors estimated nucleated cell counts from reference gene primer amplification. TCRdb's table, derived via immunoSEQ multiplex PCR, lists solely in-frame clones and lacks some. For V, J and clone size, that table is used; D and trimming come from the DNA. The table lists 150,000 to 200,000 clones, about nine tenths of them singletons. The rearrangement uses TRBV5-1 and TRBJ2-3, with a tentative D call TRBD2 (5 bases). Input material: peripheral blood. This clonotype was obtained from a man aged 25-45 years with COVID-19, enrolled during active disease. CDR3 DNA: TGCGCCAGCAGCTCGCGGGTTGGCAACAGCCTCACAGATACGCAGTATTTT. Its translation is CASSSRVGNSLTDTQYF.